This T cell receptor (beta chain) was captured in a study of T cells after yellow fever vaccination. Study results and limitations: The study re-detected most primary-vaccination clones after the booster (roughly 96% CD4, around 90% CD8). Overlap between CD4 and CD8 compartments was detected for a small share of clonotypes. The secondary response showed a weaker magnitude and a faster peak, day 5 versus 15.

The V segment lost 4 bases and the J segment 8 bases; nucleotides outside the gene matches: 11. The CDR3 length is 15 residues. CDR1 SGHKS and CDR2 YYEKEE come from the germline V gene (reference sequence). The 5'RACE template-switching step produced TCR cDNA and added a universal primer site and UMIs. TCRdb itself ran the 5' RACE reads through MiXCR, one entry per CDR3 protein. This sample has a few hundred thousand distinct CDR3 sequences, with 8% to 9.5% found just once. Note on this clonotype: Its specificity is not known.

The TCR comes from a man aged 18-30 years who received the YFV17D yellow fever vaccine. The rearrangement links TRBV5-5 to TRBJ1-4, with 7 bases lining up with TRBD1. Specimen: PBMCs, collected 35 to 50 days after the first yellow fever vaccination. CDR3 amino acids: CASSRLGTGVEKLFF. CDR3 coding DNA: TGTGCCAGCAGCCGGCTGGGCACAGGGGTAGAAAAACTGTTTTTT. The entire variable domain, with the rest obtained from reference TRBV5-5 and TRBJ1-4, is as follows: DAGVTQSPTHLIKTRGQQVTLRCSPISGHKSVSWYQQVLGQGPQFIFQYYEKEERGRGNFPDRFSARQFPNYSSELNVNALLLGDSALYLCASSRLGTGVEKLFFGSGTQLSVL.